The entry that follows covers one TCR beta chain sequence. With V trimmed by 6 bases and J by 4 bases, 8 bases remained unmatched. Per the germline V gene, CDR1 is SGDLS and CDR2 is YYNGEE. The CDR3 consists of 14 residues. The data were obtained in a study of blood T cell repertoires in COVID-19. Turning to the study itself: Material from acute and convalescent COVID-19 was sourced from the United States, Italy and Spain. Nucleic acid was either cDNA or gDNA, and it came from T cells, B-cell-depleted T cells, or PBMCs.

Authors' analysis steps: Amplification from reference gene primers served as the basis for estimated nucleated cell counts. This table comes from immunoSEQ multiplex PCR, and its TCRdb copy is limited to in-frame clones, with some not included. D and trimming were read from the DNA, whereas the V and J calls and clone size are those reported in that table. In the table there are fewer than 85,000 clones, 80% to 90% of which are singletons. The sample consisted of peripheral blood. The clonotype comes from a woman aged 60-75 years with acute or convalescent COVID-19. The rearrangement uses TRBV9 and TRBJ2-5; 8 bases are a match to TRBD2. The CDR3 nucleotides are TGTGCCAGCAAGGCAGCGGGGGCAGGAGAGACCCAGTACTTC. Protein sequence: CASKAAGAGETQYF. The variable domain in full, completed from reference TRBV9 and TRBJ2-5, reads DSGVTQTPKHLITATGQRVTLRCSPRSGDLSVYWYQQSLDQGLQFLIQYYNGEERAKGNILERFSAQQFPDLHSELNLSSLELGDSALYFCASKAAGAGETQYFGPGTRLLVL.